Below, 9 T cell receptor beta chains from the same sample are listed, as sequenced in a study of cytomegalovirus exposure and HLA in healthy donors. The repertoire was sequenced with immunoSEQ multiplex PCR; TCRdb's copy has only in-frame clones and lacks some. This sample yields about 79,000 clones, of which over 85% are seen a single time; 3% to 4% belongs to the top ten. The sample consisted of PBMCs. These receptors were taken from a woman in her twenties or thirties in good health and CMV-seronegative.

This clone appeared once. The genes are TRBV5-1 and TRBJ2-7, with TRBD2 matching over 7 bases. With 4 bases clipped from V and 2 bases from J, the junction kept 18 bases outside the gene matches. The CDR3 extends over 18 amino acids. Germline assignment: CDR1 SGHRS and CDR2 YFSETQ. CDR3 nucleotides: TGCGCCAGCAGCCCGGGTTTAAGTGGGGGGGATAGAGCCTACGAGCAGTACTTC. Protein: CASSPGLSGGDRAYEQYF.

J is TRBJ2-7 and V is TRBV6-1; 13 nucleotides align to TRBD2. V dropped 4 bases and J dropped 2; count of bases not matched to a gene: 11. The CDR3 spans 18 residues. CDR1 is MNHNS, CDR2 SASEGT, per germline. The CDR3 region is CASSGETRTSGRAYEQYF. For the CDR3, the DNA is TGTGCCAGCAGTGGGGAAACTCGTACTAGCGGGAGGGCCTACGAGCAGTACTTC.

The rearrangement joins TRBV12-5 to TRBJ2-7; 12 bases line up with TRBD2. The V segment lost 0 bases and the J segment 1 base; nucleotides outside the gene matches: 22. CDR1 and CDR2 (germline): LGHNT, FRNRAP. CDR3 length: 23 residues. The CDR3 region has the DNA TGTGCTAGTGGTTTGGTGCTCCGATCCAGGACTAGCGGGGAACACATCAGTTCCTACGAGCAGTACTTC. This gives the protein CASGLVLRSRTSGEHISSYEQYF.

V and J are TRBV27 and TRBJ1-2; 10 bases match TRBD1. This CDR3 comprises 15 residues. Germline V gene sequence: CDR1 MNHEY, CDR2 SMNVEV (reference sequence). V trimming: 5 bases; J trimming: 4 bases; junction bases outside the gene matches: 7. The CDR3 reads CASSPDRGHGYGYTF. The DNA of the CDR3 is TGTGCCAGCAGTCCCGACAGGGGGCACGGCTATGGCTACACCTTC.

The chain uses TRBV9 and TRBJ2-1; 9 bases fit TRBD2. Per germline, CDR1 SGDLS and CDR2 YYNGEE. CDR3 size: 20 residues. The V and J ends lost 0 bases and 0 bases, in that order; junction bases with no gene match: 13. The CDR3 sequence is CASSVGGRLADSNSYNEQFF. The CDR3 DNA sequence: TGTGCCAGCAGCGTAGGAGGTCGACTAGCGGACTCCAACTCCTACAATGAGCAGTTCTTC. Filled out from reference TRBV9 and TRBJ2-1, the complete variable domain reads DSGVTQTPKHLITATGQRVTLRCSPRSGDLSVYWYQQSLDQGLQFLIQYYNGEERAKGNILERFSAQQFPDLHSELNLSSLELGDSALYFCASSVGGRLADSNSYNEQFFGPGTRLTVL.

The rearrangement uses TRBV4-1 and TRBJ1-2; possibly TRBD1 for D (5 bases). The germline V gene has CDR1 MGHRA and CDR2 YSYEKL. V dropped 3 bases and J dropped 7 bases, with 21 bases sitting between them. CDR3 length equals 16 residues. CDR3: CASSQEPGLPRGGYTF. The CDR3, as DNA: TGCGCCAGCAGCCAGGAACCGGGACTACCGAGGGGTGGCTACACCTTC.

The V call is TRBV15, the J call TRBJ1-2, with 9 bases matching TRBD1. The CDR3 runs to 15 residues. Germline V gene sequence: CDR1 LNHNV, CDR2 YYDKDF (reference sequence). The ends lost 2 bases at V and 8 bases at J; junction bases unmatched: 9. The CDR3 loop is CATSRPGGTGNGYTF. Here the CDR3 DNA reads TGTGCCACCAGCAGACCCGGGGGGACAGGGAACGGCTACACCTTC. Drawing the rest from reference TRBV15 and TRBJ1-2, the complete variable domain is DAMVIQNPRYQVTQFGKPVTLSCSQTLNHNVMYWYQQKSSQAPKLLFHYYDKDFNNEADTPDNFQSRRPNTSFCFLDIRSPGLGDTAMYLCATSRPGGTGNGYTFGSGTRLTVV.

The CDR3 region is CASSPRGASNSPLHF. The CDR3 coding sequence is TGTGCCAGCAGCCCCCGTGGGGCCAGTAATTCACCCCTCCACTTT. This chain links TRBV7-2 with TRBJ1-6; TRBD1 might be the D (5 bases). Trimming stripped 5 bases from V and 6 bases from J, with 14 bases between. The germline V gene encodes CDR1 SGHTA and CDR2 FQGNSA. The length of the CDR3 is 15 residues.

The chain has TRBV28 and TRBJ2-5, with TRBD2 matching 9 bases. V shed 6 bases and J 0 bases; nucleotides not matched to a gene: 5. The CDR3 is made up of 15 amino acids. CDR1 and CDR2 (germline): MDHEN, SYDVKM. The CDR3 DNA reads as TGTGCCAGCAGAGCGGGGGGCTGGGACCAAGAGACCCAGTACTTC. This translates into CASRAGGWDQETQYF.